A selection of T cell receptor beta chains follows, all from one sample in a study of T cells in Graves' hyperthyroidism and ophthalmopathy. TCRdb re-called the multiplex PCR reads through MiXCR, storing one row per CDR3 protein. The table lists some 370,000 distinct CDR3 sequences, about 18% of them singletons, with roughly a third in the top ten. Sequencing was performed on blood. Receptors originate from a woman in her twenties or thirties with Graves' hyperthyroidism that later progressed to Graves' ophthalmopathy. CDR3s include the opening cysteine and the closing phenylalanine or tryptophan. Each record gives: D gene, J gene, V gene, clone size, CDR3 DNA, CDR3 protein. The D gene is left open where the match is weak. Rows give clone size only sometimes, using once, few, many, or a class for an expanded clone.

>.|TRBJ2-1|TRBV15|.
TGTGCCACCAGCAGAGTCCGGGGGGCTGCCTACAATGAGCAGTTCTTC
CATSRVRGAAYNEQFF
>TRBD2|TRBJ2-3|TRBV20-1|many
TGCAGTGCTAGGGGGACTAGCGGGGGGGAATTCACAGATACGCAGTATTTT
CSARGTSGGEFTDTQYF
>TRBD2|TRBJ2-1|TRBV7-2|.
TGTGCCAGCAGCTTAACGGTTGGACTAGCGGGAGGGAATGAGCAGTTCTTC
CASSLTVGLAGGNEQFF
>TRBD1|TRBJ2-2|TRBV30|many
TGTGCCGGTATAAGGGGGCTGAGGGAGCTGTTTTTT
CAGIRGLRELFF
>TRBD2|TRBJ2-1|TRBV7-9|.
TGTGCCAGCAGCGCAGTAACCGGGACTAGCGGGGCTAGCTCCTGCAATGAGCAGTTCTTC
CASSAVTGTSGASSCNEQFF
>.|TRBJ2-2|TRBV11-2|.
TGTGCCAGCACGCCAGGGAACACCGGGGAGCTGTTTTTT
CASTPGNTGELFF
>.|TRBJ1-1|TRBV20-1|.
TGCAGTGCTAGAGATTCGGGGGGAAGGACTGAAGCTTTCTTT
CSARDSGGRTEAFF
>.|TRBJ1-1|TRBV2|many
TGTGCCAGCAATACGTGGGGGTTTTCTGAAGCTTTCTTT
CASNTWGFSEAFF
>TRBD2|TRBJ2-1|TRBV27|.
TGTGCCAGCAGTTTTAGGGCGGGAGGGGACAATGAGCAGTTCTTC
CASSFRAGGDNEQFF
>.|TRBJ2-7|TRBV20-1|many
TGCAGTGCTAGTCCTGAGGGGCCCGGCGAGCAGTACTTC
CSASPEGPGEQYF
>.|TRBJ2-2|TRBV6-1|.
TGTGCCAGCAGCCATGGGGGGACCGGGGAGCTGTTTTTT
CASSHGGTGELFF
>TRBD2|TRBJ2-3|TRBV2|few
TGTGCCAGCAGTGAAACGGGTGTCTGGACTAGCGGATTCACAGATACGCAGTATTTT
CASSETGVWTSGFTDTQYF
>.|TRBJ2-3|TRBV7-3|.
TGTGCCAGCAGCTTAACTGGGCAGAGCACAGATACGCAGTATTTT
CASSLTGQSTDTQYF
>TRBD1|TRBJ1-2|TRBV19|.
TGTGCCACCTGGACAGGGCTAGGCTATGGCTACACCTTC
CATWTGLGYGYTF
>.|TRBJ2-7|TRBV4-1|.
TGCGCCAGCAGCCCCCAGGACGGAGCTTACGAGCAGTACTTC
CASSPQDGAYEQYF
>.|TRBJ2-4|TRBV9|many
TGTGCCAGCAGCGTAGAGCCTGGGTTCGGTGCCAAAAACATTCAGTACTTC
CASSVEPGFGAKNIQYF
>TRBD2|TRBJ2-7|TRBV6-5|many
TGTGCCAGCAGTTCGGGGGGGCAAGGCTACGAGCAGTACTTC
CASSSGGQGYEQYF
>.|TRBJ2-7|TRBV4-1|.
TGCGCCAGCAGCCAAGTTCTGGAGACCACCTACGAGCAGTACTTC
CASSQVLETTYEQYF
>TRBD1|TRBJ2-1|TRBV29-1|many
TGCAGCGTTGAGGGGACAGGGGGATCTTTTGTGAATGAGCAGTTCTTC
CSVEGTGGSFVNEQFF
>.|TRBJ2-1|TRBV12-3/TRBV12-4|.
TGTGCCAGCAGTTTAAACTACCGGACCTACAATGAGCAGTTCTTC
CASSLNYRTYNEQFF
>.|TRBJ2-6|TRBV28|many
TGTGCCAGCAGTTCAAACCCAGACATCCTCTCTGGGGCCAACGTCCTGACTTTC
CASSSNPDILSGANVLTF
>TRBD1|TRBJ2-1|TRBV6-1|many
TGTGCCAGCACCCTCACTGGGACAGGTAGCGATGAGCAGTTCTTC
CASTLTGTGSDEQFF
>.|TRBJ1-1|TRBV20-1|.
TGCAGTGCTAGAGTCTGGAGGTGGGAACGTTGGACTGAAGCTTTCTTT
CSARVWRWERWTEAFF
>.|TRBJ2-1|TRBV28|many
TGTGCCAGCAGACTCCGGGACCCCGCCCTCCACAATGAGCAGTTCTTC
CASRLRDPALHNEQFF
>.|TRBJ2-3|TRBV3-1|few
TGTGCCAGCAGCCCAACTACAGGCACAGATACGCAGTATTTT
CASSPTTGTDTQYF
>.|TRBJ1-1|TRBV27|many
TGTGCCAGCAGTTTTGGGGGTTTTACTGAAGCTTTCTTT
CASSFGGFTEAFF
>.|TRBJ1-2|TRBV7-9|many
TGTGCCAGCAGCTTCCCCGGTTCTAACTATGGCTACACCTTC
CASSFPGSNYGYTF
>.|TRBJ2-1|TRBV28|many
TGTGCCAGCAGTGGACCGGACCTGAAGCAGTTCTTC
CASSGPDLKQFF
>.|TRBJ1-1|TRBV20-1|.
TGCAGTGTCACAAGGCAGGGAAATGAAGCTTTCTTT
CSVTRQGNEAFF
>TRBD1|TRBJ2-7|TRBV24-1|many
TGTGCCACCAGTGATACTAGACAGGGTTCAATTGGCGAGCAGTACTTC
CATSDTRQGSIGEQYF
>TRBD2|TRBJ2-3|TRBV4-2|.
TGTGCCAGCAGCCAGCAACTAGCGGGAGGGACAGATACGCAGTATTTT
CASSQQLAGGTDTQYF
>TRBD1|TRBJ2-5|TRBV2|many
TGTGCCAGCAATAACGGACAGGGCGAAGAGACCCAGTACTTC
CASNNGQGEETQYF
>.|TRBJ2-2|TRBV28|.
TGTGCCAGCAGCCTCGGGCGGCTGAACACCGGGGAGCTGTTTTTT
CASSLGRLNTGELFF
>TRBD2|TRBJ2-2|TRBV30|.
TGTGCCTGGAGTGTATTTAGCGGGGCCCTGAACACCGGGGAGCTGTTTTTT
CAWSVFSGALNTGELFF
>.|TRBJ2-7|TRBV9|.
TGTGCCAGCAGCGTAAGTGGGGAATTGGGCGAGCAGTACTTC
CASSVSGELGEQYF
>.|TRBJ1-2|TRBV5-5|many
TGTGCCAGCAGGCCGCGGAGGGGGTATGGCTACACCTTC
CASRPRRGYGYTF
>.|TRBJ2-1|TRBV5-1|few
TGCGCCAGCAGCTCATGGGCCGGGGGCCACAATGAGCAGTTCTTC
CASSSWAGGHNEQFF
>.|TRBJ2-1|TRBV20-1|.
TGCAGTGCAAATGAGGCGGAGGGGGGCTACAATGAGCAGTTCTTC
CSANEAEGGYNEQFF
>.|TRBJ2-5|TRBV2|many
TGTGCCAGCAGTGTTGGCCCGCAAGAGACCCAGTACTTC
CASSVGPQETQYF
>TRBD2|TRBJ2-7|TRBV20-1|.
TGCAGTGCTAGAGGGACTCGCGGGAGGTCTAACGAGCAGTACTTC
CSARGTRGRSNEQYF
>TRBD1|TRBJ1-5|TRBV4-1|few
TGCGCCAGCAGCCCCTGGGACAGAAGCAATCAGCCCCAGCATTTT
CASSPWDRSNQPQHF
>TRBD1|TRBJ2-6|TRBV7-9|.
TGTGCCAGCAGCCACCCGGACAGGGCTACTGGGGCCAACGTCCTGACTTTC
CASSHPDRATGANVLTF
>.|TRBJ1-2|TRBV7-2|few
TGTGCCAGCAGCCCCGAGGTGCTAGGGATGGGCGGCTACACCTTC
CASSPEVLGMGGYTF